The clone carrying this T cell receptor beta chain came up many times. Its antigen is not known. V lost 5 bases and J lost 8, with 15 bases in between. Looked up from germline, CDR1 is SGHTA and CDR2 is FQGNSA. CDR3 size: 13 residues. The data are from a study of T cells after yellow fever vaccination. Study details: Fractions with few cells were prepared using SMART-Seq v4 Ultra Low Input.

The study made its TCR cDNA through 5'RACE template switching. That step introduced a universal primer site along with UMIs. TCRdb processed the 5' RACE reads anew with MiXCR; each CDR3 protein has one entry. The table shows about 130,000 distinct CDR3 sequences, with roughly 6.7% occurring only once. Study findings and constraints: Contamination by abundant bulk-population clonotypes could be present in FACS-sorted repertoires. Clones that expanded after primary vaccination mostly reappeared after the booster (approximately 96% CD4, approximately 85% CD8).

The receptor's source is a man aged 25-45 years who received the YFV17D yellow fever vaccine. V usage is TRBV7-2 and J usage is TRBJ1-1; D remains ambiguous. This specimen consisted of CD4+ T cells sorted from PBMCs, obtained 10 days after the yellow fever booster vaccination. In DNA form, the CDR3 reads TGTGCCAGCAGCACAAGCGTGACTACGGAAGCTTTCTTT. It encodes CASSTSVTTEAFF.